Below are 30 T cell receptor beta chains sequenced from a single sample in a study of shared clonotypes between healthy human individuals. TCRdb's copy holds only in-frame clones and misses some; the assay was immunoSEQ multiplex PCR. This table holds 2 million to 2.5 million clones, about nine tenths found once. Sample: naive CD4+ T cells from PBMCs. The subset: CD45RA+ positively selected. Receptors originate from a man in his late teens or twenties in good health. Some clones in this sample may be carry-over from other donors' samples.

Turning to this clone: The sample has other DNA sequences that encode this CDR3 too. V and J are TRBV9 and TRBJ2-5; 8 bases match TRBD1. Looked up from germline, CDR1 is SGDLS and CDR2 is YYNGEE. The CDR3 is made up of 14 amino acids. V gave up 3 bases and J gave up 4 bases; unmatched junction bases: 5. CDR3 region: CASSGGQGGETQYF. The CDR3, as DNA: TGTGCCAGCAGCGGCGGACAGGGTGGAGAGACCCAGTACTTC.

V and J are TRBV28 and TRBJ1-2, with D perhaps TRBD1 (6 bases). The CDR3 spans 18 residues. The germline V gene has CDR1 MDHEN and CDR2 SYDVKM. The V end lost 5 bases, the J end lost 6 bases, and 28 bases lay between the germline ends. CDR3 sequence (DNA): TGTGCCAGCAGTCCAATATTGGGCGACAGGAACCCCGCCGATGGCTACACCTTC. Translation gives CASSPILGDRNPADGYTF.

The sample holds one count of this clone. The chain has TRBV28 and TRBJ1-2; D not certain. The V gene lost 7 bases and the J gene lost 0 bases, with 12 bases spanning the gap. Per the germline V gene, CDR1 is MDHEN and CDR2 is SYDVKM. The CDR3 totals 14 residues. Here the CDR3 reads CASIPSLANYGYTF. The DNA of the CDR3 is TGTGCCAGCATTCCGTCGTTGGCTAACTATGGCTACACCTTC.

The V gene is TRBV4-3, the J gene TRBJ1-4; D not certain. V shed 0 bases and J shed 8 bases, with 16 bases lying between them. CDR3 size: 16 residues. The germline V gene has CDR1 LGHNA and CDR2 YSLEER. The CDR3 region is CASSQEYGRDWEKLFF. CDR3 in DNA: TGCGCCAGCAGCCAAGAATACGGAAGGGATTGGGAAAAACTGTTTTTT.

The chain is built from TRBV7-3 and TRBJ2-5; D gene unclear. The CDR3 spans 15 residues. Trimming took off 0 bases at V and 1 base at J, with 9 bases between the two ends. CDR1 is SGHTA, CDR2 FQGTGA, per germline. Here the CDR3 reads CASSLTSRPQETQYF. The CDR3 DNA sequence: TGTGCCAGCAGCTTAACTTCACGGCCCCAAGAGACCCAGTACTTC.

To note about this clone: Additional DNA sequences in this sample encode the identical CDR3. The rearrangement joins TRBV5-4 to TRBJ2-2, with 15 bases lining up with TRBD2. CDR1 is SGHNT and CDR2 is YYREEE in the germline V gene (reference sequence). There are 18 residues in the CDR3. V was clipped by 3 bases and J by 0 bases; unmatched bases: 3. The CDR3 coding sequence is TGTGCCAGCAGCTCGGGACTAGCGGGAGGCCCGAACACCGGGGAGCTGTTTTTT. It encodes CASSSGLAGGPNTGELFF.

This clone was seen a single time. The V and J genes are TRBV27 and TRBJ2-7; 9 bases fit TRBD1. This CDR3 is built from 15 residues. Trimming at V came to 4 bases and at J to 6 bases, leaving 10 bases not matched to a gene. Germline V CDR1 and CDR2: MNHEY, SMNVEV (reference sequence). The CDR3 region has the DNA TGTGCCAGCAGTTCCCCCGGACAGGGGCCCCTCGAGCAGTACTTC. It translates to CASSSPGQGPLEQYF.

This rearrangement joins TRBV5-4 to TRBJ2-5; D remains unclear. From germline, CDR1 is SGHNT and CDR2 YYREEE (reference sequence). V lost 2 bases and J 1 base, leaving 9 bases between the germline ends. The CDR3 has 14 amino acids. CDR3 DNA sequence: TGTGCCAGCAGCTTAATGCCAGCCCAAGAGACCCAGTACTTC. Translated: CASSLMPAQETQYF.

The V and J genes are TRBV19 and TRBJ1-5, with D unresolved. Trimming stripped 2 bases from V and 4 bases from J, with 18 bases between. The CDR3 consists of 17 residues. Germline loops: CDR1 LNHDA, CDR2 SQIVND (reference sequence). The CDR3 is CASSIISRRIGNQPQHF. CDR3 in DNA: TGTGCCAGTAGTATAATCTCACGTCGAATAGGGAATCAGCCCCAGCATTTT.

The chain employs TRBV13 and TRBJ1-1; D remains unclear. CDR3 length equals 14 residues. Per the germline V gene, CDR1 is PRHDT and CDR2 is FYEKMQ (reference sequence). Trimming removed 1 base from V and 0 bases from J, with 6 bases in between. This CDR3 is CASSLERVNTEAFF. CDR3 DNA: TGTGCCAGCAGCTTAGAGCGTGTGAACACTGAAGCTTTCTTT.

The chain combines TRBV7-6 with TRBJ1-1, with D perhaps matching TRBD1 (5 bases). The length of the CDR3 is 14 residues. Germline V gene sequence: CDR1 SGHVS, CDR2 FNYEAQ. The V gene lost 5 bases and the J gene lost 5 bases, with 15 bases spanning the gap. CDR3 protein: CASSLGPGRTEAFF. The DNA for the CDR3 is TGTGCCAGCAGCCTAGGGCCGGGACGGACTGAAGCTTTCTTT.

The V and J genes are TRBV30 and TRBJ2-7, with D perhaps being TRBD1 or TRBD2 (6 bases each). V shed 0 bases and J shed 3 bases, with 18 bases lying between them. CDR3 length equals 16 residues. Germline assignment: CDR1 GTSNPN and CDR2 SVGIG (reference sequence). The CDR3 is CAWSVLGTGTFYEQYF. CDR3 nucleotide sequence: TGTGCCTGGAGTGTCCTTGGAACAGGGACTTTCTACGAGCAGTACTTC.

This chain joins TRBV6-6 and TRBJ2-7; TRBD2 might be the D (6 bases). The CDR3 runs to 14 residues. Germline assignment: CDR1 MNHNY and CDR2 SVGAGI (reference sequence). Deletions cut 2 bases from V and 4 bases from J, with 12 bases between. The CDR3 sequence: CASSYGQGGYEQYF. The CDR3 bases are TGTGCCAGCAGTTACGGGCAGGGAGGTTACGAGCAGTACTTC.

The chain recombines TRBV7-2 with TRBJ2-7; tentatively, D is TRBD1 (5 bases). The CDR3 spans 14 residues. V lost 1 base to trimming and J lost 6 bases, with 13 bases between them. CDR1 SGHTA and CDR2 FQGNSA come from the germline V gene. Written as DNA, the CDR3 is TGTGCCAGCAGCTTAGAAGCAGGGTACGGCGAGCAGTACTTC. It yields the protein CASSLEAGYGEQYF.

V is TRBV11-2 and J is TRBJ2-1; TRBD2 aligns across 10 bases. Germline CDR1 and CDR2: SGHAT and FQNNGV. The CDR3 length is 16 residues. V shed 1 base and J 4 bases; nucleotides not matched to a gene: 4. CDR3 nucleotide sequence: TGTGCCAGCAGCTTAGGATCTAGCGGGAGATACAATGAGCAGTTCTTC. Translated: CASSLGSSGRYNEQFF.

The J gene is TRBJ2-1, the V gene TRBV7-3; D is uncertain. Between the trimmed V and J ends, which lost 3 bases and 10 bases, there was a span of 10 bases. In germline, CDR1 is SGHTA, CDR2 FQGTGA. This CDR3 has 12 residues. CDR3 bases: TGTGCCAGCAGCTTGGACCCGGGCGAGCAGTTCTTC. Translating gives CASSLDPGEQFF.

A remark on this clone: The same CDR3 can be traced to other DNA sequences in this sample. The CDR3 sequence is CASSLGSPSTDTQYF. In DNA form, the CDR3 reads TGCGCCAGCAGCTTGGGCAGCCCGAGCACAGATACGCAGTATTTT. The V and J genes are TRBV5-1 and TRBJ2-3; D gene unclear. The CDR3 runs 15 residues. The V and J ends lost 0 bases and 0 bases respectively, with 8 bases between them. Germline CDR1 reads SGHRS; CDR2 reads YFSETQ.

This clone came up once. The chain joins TRBV11-3 to TRBJ2-1; 7 bases map to TRBD1. The CDR3 has 16 amino acids. The V gene's germline CDR1 is SGHNT and CDR2 YENEEA. Germline trimming cut 4 bases from V and 1 base from J; bases unmatched to any gene: 7. As DNA, the CDR3 is TGTGCCAGCAGCTCACAGACAGGGAAGTCCTACAATGAGCAGTTCTTC. This translates into CASSSQTGKSYNEQFF.

CDR3 sequence reads: CAWSGAGNNEQFF. The DNA of the CDR3 is TGTGCCTGGAGTGGGGCGGGAAACAATGAGCAGTTCTTC. The chain joins TRBV30 to TRBJ2-1; D may be TRBD2 (6 bases). Trimming stripped 1 base from V and 5 bases from J, with 9 bases between. Germline CDR1 reads GTSNPN; CDR2 reads SVGIG (reference sequence). The CDR3 spans 13 residues.

This clone was recorded only once. The chain employs TRBV28 and TRBJ2-7; TRBD1 matches 7 bases. J lost 2 bases, V lost 6 bases, and 10 bases had no gene match. The CDR3 has 15 residues. CDR1 and CDR2 (germline): MDHEN, SYDVKM. The CDR3 sequence: CASRLPGTVAYEQYF. For the CDR3, the DNA is TGTGCCAGCAGACTACCCGGGACAGTAGCCTACGAGCAGTACTTC.

About this clone: The junction departs from germline at one end; a sequencing error may be responsible. The chain employs TRBV6-5 and TRBJ2-1, with TRBD1 as a possible D gene (5 bases). This CDR3 region has 13 residues. Germline CDR1 is MNHEY and CDR2 is SVGAGI. The CDR3 DNA follows: TGTGCCAGCAGTCGACAGAGTCCTACAAGTTTGGTCTTC. It specifies CASSRQSPTSLVF.

The rearrangement uses TRBV15 and TRBJ2-5; the D is unclear. CDR1 LNHNV and CDR2 YYDKDF come from the germline V gene (reference sequence). The V gene lost 0 bases and the J gene lost 0 bases, with 8 bases spanning the gap. The CDR3 covers 15 residues. The CDR3 nucleotides read TGTGCCACCAGCAGAGATCGGCTCAACCAAGAGACCCAGTACTTC. As protein: CATSRDRLNQETQYF. Together with reference TRBV15 and TRBJ2-5, the CDR3 gives the full variable domain: DAMVIQNPRYQVTQFGKPVTLSCSQTLNHNVMYWYQQKSSQAPKLLFHYYDKDFNNEADTPDNFQSRRPNTSFCFLDIRSPGLGDTAMYLCATSRDRLNQETQYFGPGTRLLVL.

The genes are TRBV27 and TRBJ2-6; D perhaps matches TRBD2 (5 bases). CDR3 length: 13 amino acids. The V end was cut by 8 bases, the J end by 1 base, with 6 bases between. The germline gives CDR1 MNHEY, CDR2 SMNVEV (reference sequence). CDR3 sequence reads: CASPGSGANVLTF. CDR3 DNA sequence: TGTGCCAGCCCGGGATCTGGGGCCAACGTCCTGACTTTC.

CDR3 protein: CSALTVETQYF. The CDR3 bases are TGCAGTGCTCTGACGGTGGAGACCCAGTACTTC. This chain links TRBV20-1 with TRBJ2-5; D gene uncertain. Trimming took 5 bases from V and 5 from J, leaving 9 bases between them. The CDR3 covers 11 residues. Germline V lookup: CDR1 DFQATT, CDR2 SNEGSKA (reference sequence).

The chain couples TRBV7-3 to TRBJ2-7; D is uncertain. With 5 bases removed from V and 1 base from J, the gap between germline ends came to 9 bases. Germline CDR1 is SGHTA and CDR2 is FQGTGA. There are 13 residues in the CDR3. CDR3 nucleotide sequence: TGTGCCAGCAGCCAAGGACCTTCCTACGAGCAGTACTTC. Its translation: CASSQGPSYEQYF.

CDR3 residues: CASSLDRGSSYNEQFF. CDR3 nucleotide sequence: TGTGCCAGCAGCTTAGATCGGGGATCTTCCTACAATGAGCAGTTCTTC. The rearrangement joins TRBV11-2 to TRBJ2-1, with D possibly being TRBD2 (5 bases). The CDR3 has 16 amino acids. Germline V lookup: CDR1 SGHAT, CDR2 FQNNGV. V lost 0 bases and J lost 1, with 10 bases in between.

Comment on this clone: Additional DNA sequences in this sample encode the identical CDR3. The J gene is TRBJ1-1, the V gene TRBV29-1, with D possibly matching TRBD1 (6 bases). The V and J ends lost 3 bases and 4 bases respectively, with 9 bases between them. The CDR3 is 12 amino acids. Germline values: CDR1 SQVTM, CDR2 ANQGSEA. The CDR3 DNA is TGCAGCGTTGACAGGGGAAGCACTGAAGCTTTCTTT. This gives the protein CSVDRGSTEAFF.

This clone has just one count. The CDR3 sequence: CASSLSGLTNWFDRYNEQFF. In nucleotides, the CDR3 is TGCGCCAGCAGCTTGTCGGGACTCACGAACTGGTTTGATAGATACAATGAGCAGTTCTTC. This sequence joins TRBV5-1 and TRBJ2-1; D perhaps matches TRBD2 (6 bases). Between the trimmed V and J ends, which lost 1 base and 4 bases, there was a span of 27 bases. This CDR3 has 20 residues. Germline CDR1 is SGHRS and CDR2 is YFSETQ.

The chain employs TRBV5-1 and TRBJ2-2, with 11 bases aligning to TRBD2. CDR3 length: 19 amino acids. CDR1 and CDR2 from the germline V gene are SGHRS and YFSETQ. V was clipped by 4 bases and J by 6 bases; unmatched bases: 17. The DNA for the CDR3 is TGCGCCAGCAGCAGACCCGGGACTAGCGGATCAAGGGCCGCCGGGGAGCTGTTTTTT. It encodes CASSRPGTSGSRAAGELFF.

The V gene is TRBV5-1, the J gene TRBJ2-6; TRBD1 aligns across 8 bases. V shed 9 bases and J 3 bases; nucleotides not matched to a gene: 5. Germline V gene data show CDR1 as SGHRS and CDR2 as YFSETQ. This CDR3 is built from 14 residues. CDR3 in amino acids: CATTTGDGANVLTF. The CDR3 DNA is TGCGCCACCACGACAGGGGATGGGGCCAACGTCCTGACTTTC. Drawing the rest from reference TRBV5-1 and TRBJ2-6, the complete variable domain is KAGVTQTPRYLIKTRGQQVTLSCSPISGHRSVSWYQQTPGQGLQFLFEYFSETQRNKGNFPGRFSGRQFSNSRSEMNVSTLELGDSALYLCATTTGDGANVLTFGAGSRLTVL.